These 10 T cell receptor beta chains came from one sample sequenced in a study of blood T cell repertoires in COVID-19. The table came from immunoSEQ multiplex PCR; TCRdb's copy has only in-frame clones and leaves some out. The data show 35,000 to 50,000 clones, more than 70% seen once. Sequenced material: peripheral blood. The receptor source for this set is a human donor in a cohort sampled during active COVID-19.

The chain carries TRBV5-1 and TRBJ1-3; D might be TRBD1 (5 bases). This CDR3 is 17 amino acids long. V was trimmed by 0 bases and J by 0 bases, leaving 13 bases between them. Per germline, CDR1 SGHRS and CDR2 YFSETQ. DNA for the CDR3: TGCGCCAGCAGCTTGGCCAGCGTAAGGGGCTCTGGAAACACCATATATTTT. As protein: CASSLASVRGSGNTIYF.

The chain couples TRBV5-1 to TRBJ2-3; 7 nucleotides match TRBD1. V lost 4 bases to trimming and J lost 5 bases; unmatched junction nucleotides: 7. The germline gives CDR1 SGHRS, CDR2 YFSETQ. CDR3 length: 14 residues. CDR3 in amino acids: CASSDRAREDTQYF. CDR3 sequence (DNA): TGCGCCAGCAGCGACAGGGCGAGGGAAGATACGCAGTATTTT.

Only a few counts were recorded for this clone. This chain joins TRBV19 and TRBJ2-3, with 11 bases that match TRBD2. Trimming took 4 bases from V and 2 from J; bases not matched to a gene: 2. Looked up from germline, CDR1 is LNHDA and CDR2 is SQIVND (reference sequence). The CDR3 extends over 15 amino acids. The CDR3 sequence is CASSRLAGSTDTQYF. The CDR3 DNA is TGTGCCAGTAGTAGACTAGCGGGGTCCACAGATACGCAGTATTTT.

Only a few counts were recorded for this clone. V and J are TRBV6-5 and TRBJ1-5, with D maybe TRBD1 (5 bases). Trimming cost V 7 bases and J 0 bases, with 13 bases left between them. CDR3 size: 15 residues. CDR1 is MNHEY and CDR2 is SVGAGI in the germline V gene. CDR3 in DNA: TGTGCCAGCACAAAAGGGGAAGGTAGCAATCAGCCCCAGCATTTT. Translation gives CASTKGEGSNQPQHF.

This clone was observed once. This chain links TRBV18 with TRBJ2-1; weak D call: TRBD1 (6 bases). Germline V gene data show CDR1 as KGHSH and CDR2 as LQKENI. The CDR3 extends over 15 amino acids. V lost 3 bases and J 9 bases, leaving 18 bases between the germline ends. The CDR3 DNA reads TGTGCCAGCTCACCCTCGGACAGTAGGATAGGTGAGCAGTTCTTC. It yields the protein CASSPSDSRIGEQFF.

The genes are TRBV7-9 and TRBJ1-4, with D possibly TRBD1 on 6 matching bases. The germline CDR1 and CDR2 sequences are SEHNR and FQNEAQ (reference sequence). There are 16 residues in the CDR3. The V end lost 5 bases, the J end lost 2 bases, and 15 bases lay between the germline ends. The CDR3 DNA follows: TGTGCCAGCAGCGCAGCCACAGGGTCTACTAATGAAAAACTGTTTTTT. This encodes CASSAATGSTNEKLFF. Looking up the rest from reference TRBV7-9 and TRBJ1-4 gives the full variable domain: DTGVSQNPRHKITKRGQNVTFRCDPISEHNRLYWYRQTLGQGPEFLTYFQNEAQLEKSRLLSDRFSAERPKGSFSTLEIQRTEQGDSAMYLCASSAATGSTNEKLFFGSGTQLSVL.

This clone was seen a single time. In DNA, the CDR3 is TGTGCCAGCAGCCCCCGCAGTACGAACTATGGCTACACCTTC. The encoded protein is CASSPRSTNYGYTF. This sequence joins TRBV9 and TRBJ1-2; D is ambiguous. Deletions cut 4 bases from V and 2 bases from J, with 12 bases between. This CDR3 has 14 residues. Germline V gene sequence: CDR1 SGDLS, CDR2 YYNGEE.

The V call is TRBV27, the J call TRBJ1-1, with 8 bases matching TRBD1. This CDR3 is 13 amino acids long. Germline V lookup: CDR1 MNHEY, CDR2 SMNVEV (reference sequence). With 6 bases clipped from V and 5 bases from J, the junction kept 5 bases outside the gene matches. Here the CDR3 DNA reads TGTGCCAGCAGGTCGACAGGGGAAACTGAAGCTTTCTTT. Translated: CASRSTGETEAFF.

This chain connects TRBV27 to TRBJ2-1; 7 bases are shared with TRBD2. V gave up 3 bases and J gave up 10 bases; unmatched junction bases: 3. The CDR3 contains 12 residues. The germline V gene has CDR1 MNHEY and CDR2 SMNVEV (reference sequence). CDR3 protein: CASSLMGGEQFF. The CDR3, as DNA: TGTGCCAGCAGTTTGATGGGGGGGGAGCAGTTCTTC.

The V call is TRBV7-2, the J call TRBJ1-6; 8 nucleotides line up with TRBD1. Trimming cost V 0 bases and J 5 bases; bases outside gene matches: 3. Germline V gene lookup returns CDR1 SGHTA and CDR2 FQGNSA. The CDR3 is 16 residues long. The CDR3 loop is CASSLAGTGHNSPLHF. CDR3 sequence (DNA): TGTGCCAGCAGCTTAGCCGGGACAGGACATAATTCACCCCTCCACTTT.